This record looks at one TCR beta chain sequence and its context. This record comes from a study of identical twins. From germline, CDR1 is SQVTM and CDR2 ANQGSEA. CDR3 length: 18 residues. Trimming cost V 7 bases and J 7 bases; bases outside gene matches: 24. TCRdb used MiXCR to reprocess the 5' RACE reads, holding one entry per CDR3 protein. Among roughly 250,000 distinct CDR3 sequences listed, 7% were seen once. The sample was also linked to a second study, of yellow fever vaccine responses in identical twins.

The specimen sequenced was memory (CD45RO+) T cells sorted from blood. The receptor's source is a woman under 30 in good health. The chain recombines TRBV29-1 with TRBJ2-1, with 8 bases fitting TRBD1. CDR3 protein: CSGRVGTGPFSPANEQFF. The DNA for the CDR3 is TGCAGCGGTAGGGTCGGGACAGGTCCCTTCTCACCCGCAAATGAGCAGTTCTTC.